This T cell receptor beta chain was sequenced during a study of TIL therapy for anti-PD-1-resistant metastatic lung cancer. Study-level information: Median patient age was approximately 58, ranging about 38-80 years.

The immunoSEQ assay was v3. Assay: immunoSEQ multiplex PCR; the TCRdb copy retains only in-frame clones and omits some. The table records tens of thousands of clones, roughly 78% of them present only once. V was pared by 7 bases and J by 3 bases, with 5 bases of the junction left unmatched. Germline CDR1 reads KGHSY; CDR2 reads FQNENV. This CDR3 spans 13 amino acids. Details on this clone: Its matching antigen is unknown.

Overall study results and limits: This highly selected cohort may not generalize to typical lung cancer patients. TIL clonotype persistence in blood showed no apparent association with response.

Time point reported: pre-treatment sample, taken before nivolumab and TIL therapy. This sample comprised blood, obtained at baseline. The sequence was obtained from a woman aged 25-80 years with non-small cell lung cancer. This chain joins TRBV16 and TRBJ1-2; 7 bases line up with TRBD1. The CDR3 loop is CASKGGRHYGYTF. The CDR3 region has the DNA TGTGCCAGCAAAGGGGGCAGGCACTATGGCTACACCTTC. The full variable domain, rest sourced from reference TRBV16 and TRBJ1-2, is GEEVAQTPKHLVRGEGQKAKLYCAPIKGHSYVFWYQQVLKNEFKFLISFQNENVFDETGMPKERFSAKCLPNSPCSLEIQATKLEDSAVYFCASKGGRHYGYTFGSGTRLTVV.